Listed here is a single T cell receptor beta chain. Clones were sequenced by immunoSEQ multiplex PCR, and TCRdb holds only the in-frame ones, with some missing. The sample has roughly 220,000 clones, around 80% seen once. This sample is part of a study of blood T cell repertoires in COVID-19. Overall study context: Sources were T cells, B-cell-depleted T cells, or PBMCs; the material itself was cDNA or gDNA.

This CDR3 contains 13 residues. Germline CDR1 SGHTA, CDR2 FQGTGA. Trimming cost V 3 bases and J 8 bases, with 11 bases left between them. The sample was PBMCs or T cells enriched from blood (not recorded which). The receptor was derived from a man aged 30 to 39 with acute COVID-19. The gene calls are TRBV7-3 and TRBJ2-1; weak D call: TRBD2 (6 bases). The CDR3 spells CASSLVASDEQFF. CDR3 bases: TGTGCCAGCAGCTTGGTCGCTAGCGATGAGCAGTTCTTC.